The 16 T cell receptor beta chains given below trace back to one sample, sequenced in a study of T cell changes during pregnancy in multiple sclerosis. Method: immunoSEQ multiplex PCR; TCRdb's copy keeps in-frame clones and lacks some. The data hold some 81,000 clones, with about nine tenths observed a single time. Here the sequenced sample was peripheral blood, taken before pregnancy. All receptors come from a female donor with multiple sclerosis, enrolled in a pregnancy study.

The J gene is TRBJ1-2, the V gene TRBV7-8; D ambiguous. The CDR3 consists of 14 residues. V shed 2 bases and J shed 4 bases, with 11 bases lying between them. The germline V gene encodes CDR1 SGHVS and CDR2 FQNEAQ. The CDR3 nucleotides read TGTGCCAGCAGCTTACCGGGTGGAAGCTATGGCTACACCTTC. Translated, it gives CASSLPGGSYGYTF.

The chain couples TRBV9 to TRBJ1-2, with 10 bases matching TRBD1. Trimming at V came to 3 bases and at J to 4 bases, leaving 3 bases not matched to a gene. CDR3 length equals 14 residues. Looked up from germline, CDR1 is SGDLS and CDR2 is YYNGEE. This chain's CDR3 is CASSAGQGSYGYTF. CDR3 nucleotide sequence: TGTGCCAGCAGCGCGGGACAGGGGTCCTATGGCTACACCTTC.

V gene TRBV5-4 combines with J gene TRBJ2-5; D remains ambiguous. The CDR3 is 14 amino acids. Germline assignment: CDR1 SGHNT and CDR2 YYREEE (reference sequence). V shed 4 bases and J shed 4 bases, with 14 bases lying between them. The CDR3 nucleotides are TGTGCCAGCAGCGTCCTCCTCTCCGGAGAGACCCAGTACTTC. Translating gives CASSVLLSGETQYF.

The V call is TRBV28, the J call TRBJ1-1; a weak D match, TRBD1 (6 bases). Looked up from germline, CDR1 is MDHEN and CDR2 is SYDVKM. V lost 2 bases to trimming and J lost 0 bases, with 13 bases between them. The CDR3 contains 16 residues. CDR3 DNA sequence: TGTGCCAGCAGTTTAGAGGGGGGGCGGGTGAACACTGAAGCTTTCTTT. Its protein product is CASSLEGGRVNTEAFF.

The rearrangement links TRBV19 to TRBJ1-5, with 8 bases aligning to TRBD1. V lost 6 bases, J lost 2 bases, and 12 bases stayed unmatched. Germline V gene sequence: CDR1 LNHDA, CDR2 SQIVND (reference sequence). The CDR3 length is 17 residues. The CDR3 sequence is CASRFGTGGARNQPQHF. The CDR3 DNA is TGTGCCAGTAGATTCGGAACAGGGGGTGCTCGCAATCAGCCCCAGCATTTT.

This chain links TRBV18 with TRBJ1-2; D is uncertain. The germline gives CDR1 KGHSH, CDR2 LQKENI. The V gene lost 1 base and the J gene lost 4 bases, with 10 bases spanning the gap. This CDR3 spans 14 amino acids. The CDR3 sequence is CASSPQESAYGYTF. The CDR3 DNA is TGTGCCAGCTCACCACAGGAGTCGGCCTATGGCTACACCTTC.

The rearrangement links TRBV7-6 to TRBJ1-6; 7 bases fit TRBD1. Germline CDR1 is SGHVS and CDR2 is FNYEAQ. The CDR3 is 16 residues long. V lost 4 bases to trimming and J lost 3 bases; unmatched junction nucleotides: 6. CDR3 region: CASSSRGSFYNSPLHF. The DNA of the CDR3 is TGTGCCAGCAGCTCCAGGGGGTCCTTCTATAATTCACCCCTCCACTTT.

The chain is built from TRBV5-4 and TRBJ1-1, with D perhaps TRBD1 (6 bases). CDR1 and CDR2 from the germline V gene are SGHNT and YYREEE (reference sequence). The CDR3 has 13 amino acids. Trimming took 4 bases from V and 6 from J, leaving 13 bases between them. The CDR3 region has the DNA TGTGCCAGCAGCCCTACAGGGTGGGCTGAAGCTTTCTTT. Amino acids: CASSPTGWAEAFF.

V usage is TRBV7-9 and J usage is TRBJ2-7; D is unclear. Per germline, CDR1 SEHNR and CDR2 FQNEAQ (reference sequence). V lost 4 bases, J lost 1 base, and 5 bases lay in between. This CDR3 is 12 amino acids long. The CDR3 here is CASSWLSYEQYF. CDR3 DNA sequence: TGTGCCAGCAGCTGGCTGTCCTACGAGCAGTACTTC. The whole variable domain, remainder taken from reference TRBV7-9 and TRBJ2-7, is DTGVSQNPRHKITKRGQNVTFRCDPISEHNRLYWYRQTLGQGPEFLTYFQNEAQLEKSRLLSDRFSAERPKGSFSTLEIQRTEQGDSAMYLCASSWLSYEQYFGPGTRLTVT.

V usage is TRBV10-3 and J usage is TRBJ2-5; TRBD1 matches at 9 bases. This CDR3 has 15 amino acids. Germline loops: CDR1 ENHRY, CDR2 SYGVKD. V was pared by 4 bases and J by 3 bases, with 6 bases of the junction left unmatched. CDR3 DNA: TGTGCCATCAGTGGGACAGGGGAGGTAAAAGAGACCCAGTACTTC. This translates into CAISGTGEVKETQYF.

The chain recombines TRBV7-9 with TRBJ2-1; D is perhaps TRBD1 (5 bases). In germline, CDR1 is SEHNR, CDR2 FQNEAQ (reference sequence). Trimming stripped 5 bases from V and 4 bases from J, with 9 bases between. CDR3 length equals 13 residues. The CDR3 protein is CASSVTGYNEQFF. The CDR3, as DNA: TGTGCCAGCAGCGTCACAGGTTACAATGAGCAGTTCTTC.

The CDR3 loop is CASSRRRTGGTEAFF. The CDR3 DNA reads TGTGCCAGCAGCCGACGCAGGACAGGGGGCACTGAAGCTTTCTTT. The chain combines TRBV11-1 with TRBJ1-1, with TRBD1 matching 10 bases. V lost 5 bases to trimming and J lost 4 bases; unmatched junction nucleotides: 7. The CDR3 is 15 residues long. From germline, CDR1 is SGHAT and CDR2 FQDESV (reference sequence).

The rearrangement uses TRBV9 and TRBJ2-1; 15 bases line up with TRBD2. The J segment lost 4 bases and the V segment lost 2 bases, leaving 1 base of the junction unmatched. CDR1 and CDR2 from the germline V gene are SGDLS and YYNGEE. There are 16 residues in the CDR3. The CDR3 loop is CASSVGTSGGYNEQFF. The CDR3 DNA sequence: TGTGCCAGCAGCGTCGGGACTAGCGGGGGGTACAATGAGCAGTTCTTC.

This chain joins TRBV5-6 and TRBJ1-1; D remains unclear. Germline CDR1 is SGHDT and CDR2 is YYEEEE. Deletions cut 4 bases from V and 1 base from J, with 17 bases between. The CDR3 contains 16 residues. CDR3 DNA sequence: TGTGCCAGCAGCACTTTATCGACACCAACGAACACTGAAGCTTTCTTT. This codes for CASSTLSTPTNTEAFF.

CDR3 region: CASKTGLLDNSPLHF. CDR3 nucleotide sequence: TGTGCCAGCAAGACGGGACTGCTAGATAATTCACCCCTCCACTTT. V gene TRBV6-5 combines with J gene TRBJ1-6; TRBD1 is a possible D gene (5 bases). The CDR3 is 15 amino acids. The germline CDR1 and CDR2 sequences are MNHEY and SVGAGI. V was pared by 7 bases and J by 5 bases, with 15 bases between.

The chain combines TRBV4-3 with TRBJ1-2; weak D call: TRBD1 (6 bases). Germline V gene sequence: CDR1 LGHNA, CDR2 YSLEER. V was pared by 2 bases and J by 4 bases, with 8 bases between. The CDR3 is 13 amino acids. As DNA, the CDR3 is TGCGCCAGCAGCCAATCAGGGGCCTATGGCTACACCTTC. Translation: CASSQSGAYGYTF.